This T cell receptor beta chain stems from a study of neurological immune-mediated disorders. This clonotype showed up many times. Template-switch 5'RACE cDNA synthesis added a 10-nucleotide unique molecular identifier. TCRdb processed the 5' RACE reads anew with MiXCR; each CDR3 protein has one entry. The profile shows 30,000 to 45,000 distinct CDR3 sequences, approximately 10% of them singletons. The receptor's source is a woman in her twenties or thirties with HTLV-1-associated myelopathy (HAM/TSP). The sequenced sample consisted of CD4+ T cells from blood.

CDR3 residues: CASSFQQGAGTEAFF. In DNA form, the CDR3 reads TGCGCCAGCAGCTTCCAACAGGGGGCCGGCACTGAAGCTTTCTTT. This chain joins TRBV5-1 and TRBJ1-1, with TRBD1 matching over 9 bases. This CDR3 spans 15 amino acids. Germline V CDR1 and CDR2: SGHRS, YFSETQ. V lost 2 bases to trimming and J lost 4 bases; unmatched junction nucleotides: 6.